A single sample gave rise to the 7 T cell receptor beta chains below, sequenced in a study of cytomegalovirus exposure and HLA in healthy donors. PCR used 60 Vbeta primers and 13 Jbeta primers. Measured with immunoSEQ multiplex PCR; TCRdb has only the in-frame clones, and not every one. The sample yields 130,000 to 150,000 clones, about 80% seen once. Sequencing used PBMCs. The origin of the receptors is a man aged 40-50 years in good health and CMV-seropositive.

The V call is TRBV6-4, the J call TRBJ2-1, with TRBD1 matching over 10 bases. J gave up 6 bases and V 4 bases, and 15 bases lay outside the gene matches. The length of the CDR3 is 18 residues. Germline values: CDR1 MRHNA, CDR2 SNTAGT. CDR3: CASSGRDRGFRPGNEQFF. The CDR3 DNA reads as TGTGCCAGCAGTGGCCGGGACAGGGGCTTCCGACCCGGCAATGAGCAGTTCTTC.

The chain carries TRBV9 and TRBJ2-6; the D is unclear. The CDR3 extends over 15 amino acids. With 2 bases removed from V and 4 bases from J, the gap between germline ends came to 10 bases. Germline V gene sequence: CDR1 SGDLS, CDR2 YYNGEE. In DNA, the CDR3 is TGTGCCAGCAGCGTTGTGGCCGGGGGGGCCAACGTCCTGACTTTC. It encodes CASSVVAGGANVLTF.

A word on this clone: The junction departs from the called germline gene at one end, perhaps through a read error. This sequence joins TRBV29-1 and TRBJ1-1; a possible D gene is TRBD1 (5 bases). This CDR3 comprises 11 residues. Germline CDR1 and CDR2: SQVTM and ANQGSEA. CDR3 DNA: TGCAGCGTTAAAGAAGGGGCTGAAGCTTTCTTT. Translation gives CSVKEGAEAFF.

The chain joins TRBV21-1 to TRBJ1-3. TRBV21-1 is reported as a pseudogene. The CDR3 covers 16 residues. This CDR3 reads CASSKEGASSGNTIYF. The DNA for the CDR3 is TGTGCCAGCAGCAAAGAGGGAGCTAGCTCTGGAAACACCATATATTTT.

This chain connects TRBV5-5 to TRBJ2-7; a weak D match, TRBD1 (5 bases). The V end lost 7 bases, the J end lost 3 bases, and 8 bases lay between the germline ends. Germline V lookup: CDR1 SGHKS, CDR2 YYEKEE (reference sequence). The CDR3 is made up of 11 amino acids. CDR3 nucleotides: TGTGCCAGCGGCGACAGCTACGAGCAGTACTTC. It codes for CASGDSYEQYF.

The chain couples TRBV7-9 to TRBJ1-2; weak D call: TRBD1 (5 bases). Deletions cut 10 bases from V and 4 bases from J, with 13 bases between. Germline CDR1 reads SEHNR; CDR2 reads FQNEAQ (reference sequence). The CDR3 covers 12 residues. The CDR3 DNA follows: TGTGCCATCACCGACAGCAGCTATGGCTACACCTTC. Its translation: CAITDSSYGYTF.

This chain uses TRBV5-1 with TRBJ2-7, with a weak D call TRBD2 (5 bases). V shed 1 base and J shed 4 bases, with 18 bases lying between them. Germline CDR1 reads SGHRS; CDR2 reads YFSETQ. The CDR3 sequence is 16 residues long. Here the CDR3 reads CASSLFGGPTGYEQYF. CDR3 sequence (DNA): TGCGCCAGCAGCTTGTTCGGCGGGCCTACTGGGTACGAGCAGTACTTC.